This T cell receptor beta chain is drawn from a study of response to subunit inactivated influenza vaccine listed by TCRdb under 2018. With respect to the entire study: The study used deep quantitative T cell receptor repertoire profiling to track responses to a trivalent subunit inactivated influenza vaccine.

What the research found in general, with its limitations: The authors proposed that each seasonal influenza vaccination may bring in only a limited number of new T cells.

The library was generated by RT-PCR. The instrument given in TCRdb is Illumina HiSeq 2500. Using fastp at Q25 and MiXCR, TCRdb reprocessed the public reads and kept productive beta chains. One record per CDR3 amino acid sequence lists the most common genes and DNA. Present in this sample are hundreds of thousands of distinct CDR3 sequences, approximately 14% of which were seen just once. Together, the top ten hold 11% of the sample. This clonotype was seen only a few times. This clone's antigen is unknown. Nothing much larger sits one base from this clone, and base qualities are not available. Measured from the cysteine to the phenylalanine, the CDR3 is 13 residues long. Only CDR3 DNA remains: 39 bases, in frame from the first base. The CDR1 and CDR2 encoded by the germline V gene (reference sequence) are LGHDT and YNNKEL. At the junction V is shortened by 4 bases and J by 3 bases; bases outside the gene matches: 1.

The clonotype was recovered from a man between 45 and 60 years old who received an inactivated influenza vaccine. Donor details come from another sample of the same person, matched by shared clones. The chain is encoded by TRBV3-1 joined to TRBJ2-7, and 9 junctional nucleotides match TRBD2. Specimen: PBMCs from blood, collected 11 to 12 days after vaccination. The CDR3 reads CASSRLADYEQYF. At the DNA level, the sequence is TGTGCCAGCAGCCGACTAGCGGACTACGAGCAGTACTTC.